Only one count was recorded for the clone carrying this T cell receptor (beta chain). In the original workflow: Amplified reference gene primers provided the basis for estimating nucleated cell counts. Profiling relied on immunoSEQ multiplex PCR, and the TCRdb table lists in-frame clones only, not all of them. For V, J and clone size, that table is used; D and trimming come from the DNA. The top ten clones hold 1.4% of a sample with more than 200,000 clones, around 80% of them seen once. This sample was taken from a study of blood T cell repertoires in COVID-19. Whole-study context: The study drew acute and convalescent COVID-19 samples from the United States, Italy and Spain. In each case, the material was cDNA or gDNA derived from T cells, B-cell-depleted T cells, or PBMCs.

The CDR3 runs 11 residues. V shed 7 bases and J shed 4 bases, with 7 bases lying between them. The receptor was derived from a woman between 40 and 55 years old who had recovered from COVID-19. Material for sequencing was peripheral blood. The rearrangement links TRBV12-3 or TRBV12-4 to TRBJ1-1; D gene ambiguous. The chain's CDR3 is CASTNSTEAFF. CDR3 bases: TGTGCCAGCACCAATTCCACTGAAGCTTTCTTT.